The 27 T cell receptor beta chains reported below all come from one sample, sequenced in a study of cytomegalovirus exposure and HLA in healthy donors (dated by TCRdb to about 2017). The library was prepared using the immunoSEQ multiplex PCR assay. For the multiplex PCR, a mixture combining 60 forward primers for TCR Vbeta segments and 13 reverse primers for TCR Jbeta segments was used. TCRdb re-hosts the immuneACCESS table, in-frame sequences only. Its copies lack some clones; in the studies checked, an unresolved V gene accounts for under half of them, and the cause for the rest is not known. Counted in this sample were about 92,000 clones; about 83% of them appeared once. Of the sample, roughly 5.3% is held by the ten largest clones. Sequenced: PBMCs. These receptors were taken from a woman aged 18 to 35 in good health and CMV-seropositive.

The chain is built from TRBV5-6 and TRBJ1-2, with no clear D. This CDR3 has 12 residues. The V end was cut by 0 bases, the J end by 5 bases, with 5 bases between. Germline-derived CDR1 and CDR2 are SGHDT and YYEEEE. The CDR3 sequence: CASSLAGYGYTF. The DNA of the CDR3 is TGTGCCAGCAGCTTGGCCGGGTATGGCTACACCTTC.

The rearrangement uses TRBV5-5 and TRBJ1-5, with D possibly being TRBD1 (5 bases). With 4 bases removed from V and 2 bases from J, the gap between germline ends came to 19 bases. CDR3 length: 17 amino acids. Germline V gene sequence: CDR1 SGHKS, CDR2 YYEKEE (reference sequence). CDR3 sequence (DNA): TGTGCCAGCAGCCCAATATCAGACTCGGGGGGCAATCAGCCCCAGCATTTT. This gives the protein CASSPISDSGGNQPQHF.

The chain uses TRBV5-1 and TRBJ2-7; 9 bases are a match to TRBD1. The CDR3 spans 14 residues. J gave up 2 bases and V 4 bases, and 4 bases lay outside the gene matches. Germline CDR1 is SGHRS and CDR2 is YFSETQ. CDR3 protein: CASSRDRVAYEQYF. The CDR3 DNA reads as TGCGCCAGCAGCCGGGACAGGGTAGCCTACGAGCAGTACTTC.

This clone was picked up a small number of times. The chain links TRBV4-1 to TRBJ1-5; 8 bases line up with TRBD1. The CDR3 runs 14 residues. The junction had 5 bases not matched to a gene; V was cut back by 4 bases and J by 6 bases. Germline V gives CDR1 MGHRA, CDR2 YSYEKL. In DNA, the CDR3 is TGCGCCAGCAGCCGACAGGGGTTCGGTCAGCCCCAGCATTTT. Its translation: CASSRQGFGQPQHF.

This chain uses TRBV27 with TRBJ2-3; 7 bases are a match to TRBD2. CDR1 and CDR2 (germline): MNHEY, SMNVEV (reference sequence). The CDR3 is 16 amino acids. Losses at the gene ends were 2 bases for V and 3 bases for J; bases not matched to a gene: 8. Here the CDR3 reads CASSLLGEGGTDTQYF. The CDR3 DNA sequence: TGTGCCAGCAGTTTACTTGGGGAGGGCGGTACAGATACGCAGTATTTT.

The chain has TRBV7-2 and TRBJ2-5, with D perhaps matching TRBD2 (5 bases). The V and J ends lost 6 bases and 7 bases respectively, with 12 bases between them. This CDR3 is built from 12 residues. Germline V gene sequence: CDR1 SGHTA, CDR2 FQGNSA. This CDR3 reads CASSRLPGTQYF. CDR3 DNA sequence: TGTGCCAGCAGTCGACTACCTGGGACCCAGTACTTC.

The chain links TRBV6-5 to TRBJ1-5, with 11 bases matching TRBD1. V lost 6 bases and J lost 5; bases outside the gene matches: 6. This CDR3 contains 15 residues. From germline, CDR1 is MNHEY and CDR2 SVGAGI. The CDR3 coding sequence is TGTGCCAGCAGCCCCGGACAGGGGGCTTATCAGCCCCAGCATTTT. Protein: CASSPGQGAYQPQHF.

The rearrangement links TRBV5-1 to TRBJ2-3; D perhaps matches TRBD1 (6 bases). V shed 4 bases and J shed 3 bases, with 9 bases lying between them. The CDR3 contains 13 residues. From germline, CDR1 is SGHRS and CDR2 YFSETQ. Written as DNA, the CDR3 is TGCGCCAGCAGCAGTGGACAGACAGATACGCAGTATTTT. It yields the protein CASSSGQTDTQYF.

The chain employs TRBV28 and TRBJ2-7, with 11 bases fitting TRBD2. Germline V gene sequence: CDR1 MDHEN, CDR2 SYDVKM. The V and J ends lost 3 bases and 2 bases, in that order; junction bases with no gene match: 12. The CDR3 covers 18 residues. CDR3 region: CASSFPSRLAGLTYEQYF. DNA of the CDR3: TGTGCCAGCAGTTTCCCGTCCAGACTAGCGGGGCTTACCTACGAGCAGTACTTC.

The CDR3 coding sequence is TGTGCCAGTAGGTCGACAGGAACTCTAGGGAGTGGCTACACCTTC. Amino acid sequence: CASRSTGTLGSGYTF. The V gene is TRBV19, the J gene TRBJ1-2; a weak D match, TRBD1 (6 bases). Germline V CDR1 and CDR2: LNHDA, SQIVND (reference sequence). V lost 6 bases, J lost 7 bases, and 21 bases lay in between. The length of the CDR3 is 15 residues.

The chain links TRBV10-2 to TRBJ2-2; 10 nucleotides match TRBD2. The CDR3 loop spans 15 amino acids. Per the germline V gene, CDR1 is WSHSY and CDR2 is SAAADI. The ends lost 7 bases at V and 2 bases at J; junction bases unmatched: 4. For the CDR3, the DNA is TGCGCCAGCACAGGACTAGCGGCTAACACCGGGGAGCTGTTTTTT. Translating gives CASTGLAANTGELFF.

The chain links TRBV15 to TRBJ1-1, with a weak D call TRBD1 (5 bases). Germline V CDR1 and CDR2: LNHNV, YYDKDF (reference sequence). V was shortened by 4 bases and J by 6 bases, with 12 bases between the two germline ends. This CDR3 is 13 amino acids long. The CDR3 DNA is TGTGCCACCAGCAAGGGGCCTGACGCTGAAGCTTTCTTT. Amino acid sequence: CATSKGPDAEAFF.

This clone showed up just once. CDR3 sequence reads: CASSLITGAGNEQFF. The DNA of the CDR3 is TGTGCCAGCAGCTTAATTACGGGAGCGGGCAATGAGCAGTTCTTC. The chain carries TRBV7-3 and TRBJ2-1; possibly TRBD2 for D (6 bases). V was trimmed by 1 base and J by 6 bases, leaving 13 bases between them. The germline gives CDR1 SGHTA, CDR2 FQGTGA. This CDR3 contains 15 residues.

The chain recombines TRBV6-1 with TRBJ1-2, with unresolved D. The CDR3 totals 13 residues. The V end was cut by 1 base, the J end by 0 bases, with 3 bases between. Germline CDR1 reads MNHNS; CDR2 reads SASEGT. The CDR3 protein is CASSEGANYGYTF. The CDR3 DNA follows: TGTGCCAGCAGTGAAGGAGCTAACTATGGCTACACCTTC.

The chain recombines TRBV27 with TRBJ1-4; 12 bases fit TRBD1. Germline V gene sequence: CDR1 MNHEY, CDR2 SMNVEV (reference sequence). The CDR3 is made up of 14 amino acids. V was pared by 8 bases and J by 7 bases, with 5 bases of the junction left unmatched. CDR3 region: CASSPGQGAEKLFF. The CDR3 nucleotides are TGTGCCAGCTCACCGGGACAGGGGGCTGAAAAACTGTTTTTT.

This rearrangement joins TRBV5-4 to TRBJ2-7; D is perhaps TRBD1 (6 bases). Trimming shortened V by 5 bases and J by 5 bases, and 14 bases separated the two germline ends. This CDR3 comprises 13 residues. CDR1 is SGHNT and CDR2 is YYREEE in the germline V gene (reference sequence). The CDR3 DNA follows: TGTGCCAGCAGGAATACAGGGAGTGACGAGCAGTACTTC. It translates to CASRNTGSDEQYF.

The chain joins TRBV9 to TRBJ2-1; D might be TRBD2 (6 bases). The CDR3 length is 15 residues. The V end lost 4 bases, the J end lost 2 bases, and 13 bases lay between the germline ends. CDR1 SGDLS and CDR2 YYNGEE come from the germline V gene. DNA for the CDR3: TGTGCCAGCAGCCACGGGACTCTAGCCTACAATGAGCAGTTCTTC. Translating gives CASSHGTLAYNEQFF.

This clone was observed a few times. The V call is TRBV25-1, the J call TRBJ2-1; 9 bases match TRBD1. This CDR3 has 17 amino acids. After removal of 1 base from V and 6 bases from J, the junction contained 10 bases not matched to a gene. Germline CDR1 MGHDK, CDR2 SYGVNS. In nucleotides, the CDR3 is TGTGCCAGCAGTGAATGGTCTGGGGACAGGGTAAGCAATGAGCAGTTCTTC. This sequence encodes CASSEWSGDRVSNEQFF.

V usage is TRBV10-3 and J usage is TRBJ1-1; D uncertain. The CDR3 sequence is 13 residues long. Trimming pared 3 bases from V and 4 bases from J, leaving 9 bases between. CDR1 is ENHRY, CDR2 SYGVKD, per germline. The CDR3 region has the DNA TGTGCCATCAGTGACGGGAGGGCCACTGAAGCTTTCTTT. Its translation: CAISDGRATEAFF.

V and J are TRBV4-1 and TRBJ2-5; 7 bases map to TRBD1. The junction had 3 bases not matched to a gene; V was cut back by 2 bases and J by 0 bases. The germline V gene encodes CDR1 MGHRA and CDR2 YSYEKL. CDR3 length equals 15 residues. In DNA, the CDR3 is TGCGCCAGCAGCCAACCCGACAGGGACCAAGAGACCCAGTACTTC. Its protein product is CASSQPDRDQETQYF.

The chain carries TRBV6-6 and TRBJ2-3; D is perhaps TRBD2 (7 bases). Germline CDR1 and CDR2: MNHNY and SVGAGI (reference sequence). V lost 8 bases to trimming and J lost 15 bases, with 15 bases between them. This CDR3 comprises 10 residues. The chain's CDR3 is CASGRGRHYF. The CDR3 DNA is TGTGCCAGCGGGCGGGGGCGGCACTATTTT.

V and J are TRBV9 and TRBJ2-5; TRBD2 might be the D (6 bases). The CDR3 is 13 amino acids. Per germline, CDR1 SGDLS and CDR2 YYNGEE. V lost 7 bases to trimming and J lost 0 bases, with 10 bases between them. CDR3 region: CASRSGDQETQYF. The CDR3 nucleotides are TGTGCCAGCCGATCGGGGGACCAAGAGACCCAGTACTTC.

The rearrangement uses TRBV28 and TRBJ1-5; D gene unclear. Germline CDR1 MDHEN, CDR2 SYDVKM. The CDR3 spans 14 residues. V lost 3 bases, J lost 4 bases, and 10 bases lay in between. For the CDR3, the DNA is TGTGCCAGCAGTTTTGCCCACGGGAATCAGCCCCAGCATTTT. Translating it yields CASSFAHGNQPQHF.

The chain joins TRBV25-1 to TRBJ1-4; D remains ambiguous. Between the trimmed V and J ends, which lost 10 bases and 5 bases, there was a span of 8 bases. CDR1 and CDR2 from the germline V gene are MGHDK and SYGVNS. The CDR3 has 11 amino acids. The CDR3 DNA follows: TGTGCCACCTCCGGGAATGAAAAACTGTTTTTT. It specifies CATSGNEKLFF.

The CDR3 bases are TGCGCCAGCAGCTCCGAAAGCGGGGGCCAAGAGACCCAGTACTTC. The encoded protein is CASSSESGGQETQYF. The chain uses TRBV5-1 and TRBJ2-5; 8 bases align to TRBD2. Germline V CDR1 and CDR2: SGHRS, YFSETQ. The CDR3 extends over 15 amino acids. V lost 3 bases, J lost 1 base, and 5 bases stayed unmatched.

The chain joins TRBV27 to TRBJ1-5; no clear D. Germline V gene sequence: CDR1 MNHEY, CDR2 SMNVEV (reference sequence). V dropped 2 bases and J dropped 2 bases, with 7 bases sitting between them. CDR3 length equals 14 residues. This CDR3 is CASSLRQGNQPQHF. CDR3 DNA: TGTGCCAGCAGTTTACGGCAGGGCAATCAGCCCCAGCATTTT.

A few counts support this clone. V and J are TRBV21-1 and TRBJ1-4; the table's D call of TRBD1 was not tested on the DNA. TRBV21-1 is described as a pseudogene. This CDR3 is 18 amino acids long. The CDR3: CASSKEGPGTGGAGKLFF. The CDR3 DNA is TGTGCCAGCAGCAAAGAGGGCCCCGGGACAGGGGGCGCAGGGAAACTGTTTTTT.